This T cell receptor beta chain was identified during a study of Graves' ophthalmopathy and Graves' hyperthyroidism. RNA transcripts yielded amplified TCR beta CDR3 regions. First-round RT-PCR with HTBI primers preceded a second-round multiplex PCR. TCRdb re-derived calls from the multiplex PCR reads in MiXCR, one entry per CDR3 protein. Counted here are 150,000 to 200,000 distinct CDR3 sequences, 35% to 50% occurring once; the ten biggest clones make up 8% to 9.5%. The CDR3 totals 15 residues. The junction had 9 bases not matched to a gene; V was cut back by 6 bases and J by 5 bases. Germline values: CDR1 MNHNS, CDR2 SASEGT.

The chain is built from TRBV6-1 and TRBJ2-5, with 10 bases matching TRBD2. The TCR sequence derives from a man between 25 and 39 years old with Graves' ophthalmopathy. Sample: peripheral blood. The CDR3 is CASRASLAGVETQYF. The DNA for the CDR3 is TGTGCCAGCAGAGCATCTCTAGCGGGAGTGGAGACCCAGTACTTC.